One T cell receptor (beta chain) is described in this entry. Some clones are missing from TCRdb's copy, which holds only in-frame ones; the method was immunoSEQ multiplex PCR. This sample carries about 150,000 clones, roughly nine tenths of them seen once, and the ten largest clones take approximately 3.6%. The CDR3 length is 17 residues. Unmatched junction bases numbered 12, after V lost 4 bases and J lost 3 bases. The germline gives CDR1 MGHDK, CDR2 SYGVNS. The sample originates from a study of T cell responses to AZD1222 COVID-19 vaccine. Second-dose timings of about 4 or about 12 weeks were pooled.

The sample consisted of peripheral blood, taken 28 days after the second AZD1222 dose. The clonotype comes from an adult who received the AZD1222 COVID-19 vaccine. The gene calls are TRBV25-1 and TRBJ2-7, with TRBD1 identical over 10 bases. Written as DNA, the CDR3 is TGTGCCAGCAGTGTTGACAGGGGGCGATTAAGATTCTACGAGCAGTACTTC. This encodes CASSVDRGRLRFYEQYF.